These T cell receptor beta chains were read from a single sample in a study of blood T cell repertoires in COVID-19. Sequencing used immunoSEQ multiplex PCR; TCRdb keeps in-frame clones, though not all of them. The sample has tens of thousands of clones; over 75% are singletons. The sample consisted of peripheral blood. These receptors originate from a woman older than 75 with acute or convalescent COVID-19. Both conserved end residues are part of each CDR3. Each record gives: clone size, V gene, CDR3 protein. Size values are once, few and many counts, or a class for expanded clones, and some rows have none.

>once|TRBV4-2
CASSQNSGFSGANVLTF
>.|TRBV7-2
CASSFQGGSGNTIYF
>once|TRBV28
CASSQGLAGVGYF
>.|TRBV2
CASKRGETGELFF
>.|TRBV6-6
CASSLTGLSNQPQHF
>.|TRBV6-1
CASSELGGGSSYNEQFF
>.|TRBV27
CASRGKGLAGGSETQYF
>.|TRBV6-6
CASSANRGQLNEKLFF
>.|TRBV5-1
CASSPRPVSSPRTNNEQFF
>.|TRBV7-9
CASSLGHLQGGGQPQHF
>few|TRBV5-5
CASSLEGRWGGGDTQYF
>.|TRBV3-1/TRBV3-2
CASGDPGVGNTIYF
>.|TRBV7-9
CASSPGGAKETQYF
>.|TRBV12-5
CASGLVGTVINQPQHF
>.|TRBV9
CASSEGLAGVYQETQYF
>.|TRBV7-2
CASTPTPGFIYNEQFF
>.|TRBV5-6
CASSSPGTEYEQYF
>.|TRBV24-1
CATSDFSTGSYEQYF
>.|TRBV7-2
CASSLSRQLNTEAFF
>.|TRBV11-2
CASSLGRIWEQGRNYEQYF
>.|TRBV7-8
CASSPFTGAGELFF
>.|TRBV29-1
CSVLKPTSGRDNEQFF
>few|TRBV19
CASSTQSGRAYNEQFF
>.|TRBV5-1
CASSLAAGNYGYTF
>.|TRBV7-8
CASTQYNEQFF
>.|TRBV2
CASSEPAGEGQETQYF
>.|TRBV9
CASSATGGAGANVLTF
>.|TRBV28
CASSFSNEQFF
>.|TRBV15
CATSTPRSNQPQHF
>.|TRBV3-1/TRBV3-2
CASSRLAGTDTQYF
>.|TRBV5-1
CASSLARGHEKLFF
>.|TRBV9
CASSVGLGEGSGNTIYF
>.|TRBV18
CASSPNGQVNQPQHF
>once|TRBV2
CASRAGGEDTQYF
>.|TRBV6-1
CASSDRAKHEQYF
>.|TRBV6-5
CASSADRSTDTQYF
>.|TRBV6-5
CASRFDRAQPQHF
>.|TRBV11-2
CASTQYGGHTEAFF
>few|TRBV27
CASAPGRGLPNYGYTF
>.|TRBV12-5
CASGPGGIEEKLFF
>few|TRBV27
CASSLSPTGAYTEAFF
>.|TRBV19
CASSPSGAGGITGELFF
>.|TRBV30
CAWSVGTGGQPQHF
>.|TRBV5-1
CASSPPVGTSNEKLFF
>.|TRBV6-1
CASGSSGELFF
>.|TRBV6-5
CASSFPSGTGIGEQYF
>.|TRBV14
CASSLDFFNSPLHF
>few|TRBV19
CASSFTGVNQPQHF
>.|TRBV5-1
CASTISGRAPDTQYF
>.|TRBV5-1
CASSLGVLALRTYEQYF
>.|TRBV5-1
CASSLAGLVAQETQYF
>.|TRBV11-2
CASSLGSDTGLGQPQHF
>.|TRBV3-1/TRBV3-2
CASSQGANYGYTF
>few|TRBV6-5
CASSSLGAEQYF
>.|TRBV4-1
CASSQGGPVLSPLHF